Below are 24 T cell receptor beta chains sequenced from a single sample in a study of OX40 agonist ivuxolimab in advanced cancers. TCRdb's copy holds only in-frame clones and misses some; the assay was immunoSEQ multiplex PCR. The sample lists about 84,000 clones; roughly 87% were seen once. The input for sequencing was CD4+ or CD8+ T cells sorted from blood, taken in a trial of the OX40 agonist ivuxolimab. Receptors were obtained from an adult with an advanced solid tumor such as melanoma, head and neck, liver or kidney cancer.

The V call is TRBV14, the J call TRBJ2-5; 14 positions match TRBD2. CDR1 SGHDN and CDR2 FVKESK come from the germline V gene. CDR3 size: 15 residues. V lost 3 bases to trimming and J lost 7 bases; unmatched junction nucleotides: 4. The CDR3 protein is CASSQGLAGVVTQYF. In DNA form, the CDR3 reads TGTGCCAGCAGCCAGGGACTAGCGGGAGTTGTGACCCAGTACTTC. Full variable domain (missing parts from reference TRBV14 and TRBJ2-5): EAGVTQFPSHSVIEKGQTVTLRCDPISGHDNLYWYRRVMGKEIKFLLHFVKESKQDESGMPNNRFLAERTGGTYSTLKVQPAELEDSGVYFCASSQGLAGVVTQYFGPGTRLLVL.

The chain employs TRBV28 and TRBJ2-4; tentatively, D is TRBD2 (6 bases). From germline, CDR1 is MDHEN and CDR2 SYDVKM. V dropped 8 bases and J dropped 0 bases, with 11 bases sitting between them. The CDR3 runs 14 residues. CDR3 in amino acids: CASHRGLAKNIQYF. DNA of the CDR3: TGTGCCAGCCACCGGGGGTTAGCCAAAAACATTCAGTACTTC.

A single count supports this clone. The chain employs TRBV7-2 and TRBJ2-2; TRBD1 matches at 10 bases. The trim removed 5 bases at V and 7 bases at J, leaving 10 bases unmatched. Germline V gene lookup returns CDR1 SGHTA and CDR2 FQGNSA. This CDR3 has 16 residues. The CDR3 sequence is CASSLVTGGLGGELFF. The CDR3 DNA reads TGTGCCAGCAGCCTAGTGACAGGGGGCCTTGGCGGGGAGCTGTTTTTT.

The rearrangement joins TRBV29-1 to TRBJ2-3; TRBD2 matches at 9 bases. This CDR3 comprises 14 residues. From germline, CDR1 is SQVTM and CDR2 ANQGSEA. V lost 7 bases, J lost 2 bases, and 7 bases stayed unmatched. CDR3 nucleotide sequence: TGCAGCGCCGCGGGGGGGATTTCCACAGATACGCAGTATTTT. This gives the protein CSAAGGISTDTQYF.

This chain joins TRBV18 and TRBJ2-5, with 10 bases matching TRBD2. The V and J ends lost 3 bases and 4 bases, in that order; junction bases with no gene match: 2. The CDR3 is made up of 14 amino acids. Germline V lookup: CDR1 KGHSH, CDR2 LQKENI. The CDR3 nucleotides read TGTGCCAGCTCACCCGGACTAGCGGCAGAGACCCAGTACTTC. Residues: CASSPGLAAETQYF. Looking up the rest from reference TRBV18 and TRBJ2-5 gives the full variable domain: NAGVMQNPRHLVRRRGQEARLRCSPMKGHSHVYWYRQLPEEGLKFMVYLQKENIIDESGMPKERFSAEFPKEGPSILRIQQVVRGDSAAYFCASSPGLAAETQYFGPGTRLLVL.

CDR3 residues: CASSPGGSHRAGNTIYF. The CDR3 DNA follows: TGTGCCAGCAGCCCCGGTGGCAGTCATAGAGCTGGAAACACCATATATTTT. The chain has TRBV7-2 and TRBJ1-3; no reliable D call. CDR3 length: 17 amino acids. CDR1 SGHTA and CDR2 FQGNSA come from the germline V gene. Trimming stripped 5 bases from V and 2 bases from J, with 19 bases between.

The V call is TRBV5-1, the J call TRBJ2-3; TRBD1 or TRBD2 may be the D gene (5 bases each). Deletions cut 2 bases from V and 6 bases from J, with 13 bases between. Per germline, CDR1 SGHRS and CDR2 YFSETQ. This CDR3 contains 14 residues. The CDR3 region is CASSFGTPRDTQYF. In DNA, the CDR3 is TGCGCCAGCAGCTTTGGGACGCCCAGGGATACGCAGTATTTT.

The chain recombines TRBV5-1 with TRBJ2-3, with a weak D call TRBD2 (6 bases). V gave up 3 bases and J gave up 4 bases, with 9 bases separating them. This CDR3 has 13 amino acids. The V gene's germline CDR1 is SGHRS and CDR2 YFSETQ. The CDR3 region has the DNA TGCGCCAGCAGCTACCCGGGGGCAGATACGCAGTATTTT. Translation gives CASSYPGADTQYF.

The rearrangement links TRBV18 to TRBJ2-1, with 8 bases that match TRBD2. The J segment lost 3 bases and the V segment lost 0 bases, leaving 1 base of the junction unmatched. The germline V gene has CDR1 KGHSH and CDR2 LQKENI. This CDR3 region has 15 residues. The CDR3 sequence: CASSPPRGGYNEQFF. For the CDR3, the DNA is TGTGCCAGCTCACCACCCCGGGGGGGCTACAATGAGCAGTTCTTC.

The J gene is TRBJ2-6, the V gene TRBV18, with no clear D. V was cut by 3 bases and J by 0 bases, with 6 bases left in between. Germline V gene lookup returns CDR1 KGHSH and CDR2 LQKENI. CDR3 length: 15 amino acids. CDR3 sequence (DNA): TGTGCCAGCTCACCGGTTCACTCTGGGGCCAACGTCCTGACTTTC. Its translation is CASSPVHSGANVLTF.

V usage is TRBV7-2 and J usage is TRBJ2-1; 10 bases are shared with TRBD2. The length of the CDR3 is 17 residues. Germline V gene data show CDR1 as SGHTA and CDR2 as FQGNSA. V was pared by 2 bases and J by 0 bases, with 4 bases of the junction left unmatched. CDR3 loop: CASSLLLAGSSYNEQFF. In nucleotides, the CDR3 is TGTGCCAGCAGCTTATTACTAGCGGGGAGCTCCTACAATGAGCAGTTCTTC.

V and J are TRBV4-3 and TRBJ1-6; 7 bases match TRBD1. The germline CDR1 and CDR2 sequences are LGHNA and YSLEER. The CDR3 covers 15 residues. Unmatched junction bases numbered 7, after V lost 4 bases and J lost 7 bases. The CDR3 nucleotides read TGCGCCAGCAGCCTCCAGACAGGGACGAATTCACCCCTCCACTTT. Translation gives CASSLQTGTNSPLHF.

The chain employs TRBV27 and TRBJ1-5; D is unclear. V lost 1 base and J lost 6, with 16 bases in between. This CDR3 region has 16 residues. Germline values: CDR1 MNHEY, CDR2 SMNVEV (reference sequence). CDR3: CASSLLPSAGGQPQHF. The CDR3, as DNA: TGTGCCAGCAGTTTATTGCCGTCAGCTGGTGGTCAGCCCCAGCATTTT.

V and J are TRBV4-1 and TRBJ2-5; TRBD2 is a possible D gene (6 bases). Germline CDR1 reads MGHRA; CDR2 reads YSYEKL. This CDR3 is 16 amino acids long. Trimming cost V 0 bases and J 5 bases, with 16 bases left between them. CDR3 sequence reads: CASSQETASRGETQYF. In DNA form, the CDR3 reads TGCGCCAGCAGCCAAGAGACGGCTAGCCGGGGGGAGACCCAGTACTTC.

V and J are TRBV6-4 and TRBJ1-4, with a tentative D call TRBD1 (5 bases). The CDR3 extends over 12 amino acids. Germline V gene sequence: CDR1 MRHNA, CDR2 SNTAGT. Trimming cost V 9 bases and J 6 bases, with 11 bases left between them. The CDR3 nucleotides read TGTGCCAGGGTCGGGGCAGATGAAAAACTGTTTTTT. Amino acids: CARVGADEKLFF.

This chain connects TRBV12-2 to TRBJ1-3. TRBV12-2 is a pseudogene. The CDR3 runs to 17 residues. CDR3: CASRLIRGSRSGNTIYF. The DNA of the CDR3 is TGTGCAAGTCGCTTAATCCGAGGGTCTAGATCTGGAAACACCATATATTTT.

The chain carries TRBV2 and TRBJ2-3, with D possibly being TRBD2 (6 bases). V was trimmed by 8 bases and J by 0 bases, leaving 18 bases between them. This CDR3 is 16 amino acids long. Germline loops: CDR1 SNHLY, CDR2 FYNNEI. CDR3 bases: TGTGCCAGCCTCTCAGGTGGACTACCCAGCACAGATACGCAGTATTTT. Its translation: CASLSGGLPSTDTQYF.

The V and J genes are TRBV28 and TRBJ2-7; 9 bases line up with TRBD2. V was clipped by 2 bases and J by 0 bases; unmatched bases: 8. This CDR3 region has 17 residues. The germline V gene has CDR1 MDHEN and CDR2 SYDVKM. CDR3 DNA sequence: TGTGCCAGCAGTTTAGGTAGCGGGAGTTTTGTCTCCTACGAGCAGTACTTC. Amino acids: CASSLGSGSFVSYEQYF.

The chain links TRBV27 to TRBJ2-3; either TRBD1 or TRBD2 may fit D (6 bases each). The germline V gene encodes CDR1 MNHEY and CDR2 SMNVEV (reference sequence). Deletions cut 7 bases from V and 3 bases from J, with 14 bases between. CDR3 size: 14 residues. The CDR3 region has the DNA TGTGCCAGCAAATGGGGGGCCGGTACAGATACGCAGTATTTT. The encoded protein is CASKWGAGTDTQYF.

The chain employs TRBV28 and TRBJ2-5; D perhaps matches TRBD2 (6 bases). CDR1 is MDHEN, CDR2 SYDVKM, per germline. The CDR3 length is 18 residues. The ends were cut back, 4 bases at V and 5 bases at J, with 26 bases in the middle. CDR3 loop: CASSSPPGGERKKETQYF. The CDR3 DNA is TGTGCCAGCAGTTCCCCCCCCGGCGGGGAGCGGAAGAAGGAGACCCAGTACTTC. Drawing the rest from reference TRBV28 and TRBJ2-5, the complete variable domain is DVKVTQSSRYLVKRTGEKVFLECVQDMDHENMFWYRQDPGLGLRLIYFSYDVKMKEKGDIPEGYSVSREKKERFSLILESASTNQTSMYLCASSSPPGGERKKETQYFGPGTRLLVL.

The rearrangement joins TRBV13 to TRBJ1-3; D is undetermined. The V end was cut by 3 bases, the J end by 0 bases, with 3 bases between. This CDR3 has 13 residues. Germline-derived CDR1 and CDR2 are PRHDT and FYEKMQ (reference sequence). The CDR3 DNA reads TGTGCCAGCAGCTTGTTCTCTGGAAACACCATATATTTT. As protein: CASSLFSGNTIYF.

CDR3 bases: TGCGCCAGCAGCTACGGGACAGGGAATGAAAAACTGTTTTTT. Translation: CASSYGTGNEKLFF. This chain joins TRBV4-1 and TRBJ1-4; TRBD1 agrees at 9 bases. From germline, CDR1 is MGHRA and CDR2 YSYEKL. The CDR3 has 14 amino acids. The V and J ends lost 5 bases and 5 bases, in that order; junction bases with no gene match: 3.

The chain has TRBV11-3 and TRBJ2-1; TRBD2 matches at 7 bases. Germline-derived CDR1 and CDR2 are SGHNT and YENEEA. J was trimmed by 8 bases and V by 5 bases; bases with no gene match: 12. The CDR3 is 15 amino acids. CDR3: CASSPGGKGWDEQFF. CDR3 in DNA: TGTGCCAGCAGCCCGGGGGGAAAGGGGTGGGATGAGCAGTTCTTC.

Turning to this clone: In the same sample, other DNA sequences code for this CDR3. The chain uses TRBV28 and TRBJ1-5; the D gene is possibly TRBD1 (5 bases). The V and J ends lost 1 base and 4 bases respectively, with 8 bases between them. Germline CDR1 MDHEN, CDR2 SYDVKM. This CDR3 region has 14 residues. In DNA, the CDR3 is TGTGCCAGCAGTTTATCTGGGGGGAATCAGCCCCAGCATTTT. It yields the protein CASSLSGGNQPQHF.